This is a list of T cell receptor beta chains from one sample in a study of blood T cell repertoires in COVID-19. Only in-frame clones appear in the TCRdb table, and some are missing; sequencing was by immunoSEQ multiplex PCR. The sample includes about 82,000 clones, over 80% seen only once; the top ten take 15% to 20%. The sequenced sample consisted of peripheral blood. The receptors shown here come from an older man with active or convalescent COVID-19. Each CDR3 is given with its conserved first and last residue. A D gene is named only where the DNA matches it firmly.

length: 13; D: TRBD1; J: TRBJ1-1; V: TRBV29-1; CDR3: CSIEQGWNTEAFF
length: 15; D: TRBD2; J: TRBJ2-2; V: TRBV19; CDR3: CASMGLAGGEGELFF
length: 15; D: -; J: TRBJ1-4; V: TRBV6-6; CDR3: CASSYSSRLDEKLFF
length: 15; D: -; J: TRBJ2-3; V: TRBV7-3; CDR3: CASSLTGLRTDTQYF
length: 14; D: TRBD1; J: TRBJ1-5; V: TRBV6-1; CDR3: CASSEVPGGRPQHF
length: 13; D: -; J: TRBJ1-1; V: TRBV5-1; CDR3: CASTGVGNTEAFF
length: 14; D: -; J: TRBJ2-3; V: TRBV5-1; CDR3: CASSFQTSTDTQYF
length: 14; D: -; J: TRBJ2-5; V: TRBV2; CDR3: CASSGRSDQETQYF
length: 11; D: -; J: TRBJ2-1; V: TRBV7-8; CDR3: CATRSDLVQFF
length: 16; D: -; J: TRBJ1-4; V: TRBV7-9; CDR3: CASSLAPGLTNEKLFF
length: 15; D: -; J: TRBJ2-3; V: TRBV5-1; CDR3: CASSLAVPRTDTQYF
length: 14; D: -; J: TRBJ1-1; V: TRBV5-4; CDR3: CASSFDLGNTEAFF
length: 15; D: -; J: TRBJ1-5; V: TRBV5-6; CDR3: CASSRTGIRNQPQHF
length: 14; D: TRBD1; J: TRBJ1-1; V: TRBV28; CDR3: CASKRGGRSTEAFF
length: 17; D: -; J: TRBJ1-1; V: TRBV21-1; CDR3: CASSKGRQEGLNTEAFF
length: 15; D: -; J: TRBJ1-2; V: TRBV28; CDR3: CASSFLRQTNYGYTF
length: 18; D: TRBD1; J: TRBJ1-6; V: TRBV10-2; CDR3: CASSDGHGTGGFNSPLHF
length: 15; D: TRBD1; J: TRBJ2-1; V: TRBV3-1/TRBV3-2; CDR3: CASSRPGQGSNEQFF
length: 15; D: TRBD2; J: TRBJ2-3; V: TRBV30; CDR3: CAWSVNGLAADTQYF
length: 17; D: TRBD1; J: TRBJ1-5; V: TRBV24-1; CDR3: CATSDHPTGKGIQPQHF
length: 14; D: -; J: TRBJ1-6; V: TRBV11-2; CDR3: CASSQQGPNSPLHF
length: 12; D: -; J: TRBJ1-2; V: TRBV2; CDR3: CASSERVGGYAF
length: 12; D: -; J: TRBJ1-6; V: TRBV6-6; CDR3: CASSTTAGTLHF
length: 17; D: -; J: TRBJ2-3; V: TRBV30; CDR3: CAWRVQGGAPNTDTQYF
length: 16; D: TRBD1; J: TRBJ1-2; V: TRBV11-1; CDR3: CASSGDGQGVFYGYTF
length: 13; D: -; J: TRBJ1-2; V: TRBV11-1; CDR3: CASSLTENYGYTF
length: 15; D: TRBD1; J: TRBJ2-5; V: TRBV19; CDR3: CASSMWTGGDETQYF
length: 13; D: -; J: TRBJ1-1; V: TRBV5-1; CDR3: CASSLGRTTEAFF
length: 16; D: TRBD1; J: TRBJ2-1; V: TRBV5-1; CDR3: CASSGSGTVVNNEQFF
length: 15; D: -; J: TRBJ1-3; V: TRBV6-5; CDR3: CASSYSPGSGNTIYF
length: 16; D: -; J: TRBJ2-3; V: TRBV7-2; CDR3: CASSFQQGRSTDTQYF
length: 15; D: TRBD2; J: TRBJ2-1; V: TRBV6-5; CDR3: CASKFGGGNGNEQFF
length: 13; D: -; J: TRBJ1-1; V: TRBV2; CDR3: CASSVQGYTEAFF
length: 15; D: -; J: TRBJ1-4; V: TRBV18; CDR3: CASSPNRDGNEKLFF
length: 16; D: TRBD1; J: TRBJ2-2; V: TRBV25-1; CDR3: CASSPGQGRNTGELFF
length: 14; D: TRBD1; J: TRBJ1-2; V: TRBV6-5; CDR3: CASMIQGALYGYTF
length: 13; D: -; J: TRBJ2-2; V: TRBV6-5; CDR3: CASRVRNTGELFF